Presented here are 27 T cell receptor beta chains from one specimen sequenced in a study of regulatory T cells in long-lasting Graves disease. Construction of TCR beta libraries relied on iRepertoire HTBI primers and on Arm-PCR targeting CDR3 regions. TCRdb used MiXCR to reprocess the multiplex PCR reads, holding one entry per CDR3 protein. The sample yields 600,000 to 800,000 distinct CDR3 sequences, about 30% seen once. Indicated time point: persistent/refractory GD, antithyroid drugs over 5 years with positive TRAb. The TCR library was prepared using RNA isolated from PBMCs. The input for sequencing was peripheral blood mononuclear cells (PBMCs), taken when the disease was refractory, from a patient treated with antithyroid drugs. The receptors here all came from a female donor with Graves disease.

This clonotype came up a few times. The CDR3 bases are TGTGCCACCAGCAGCGACGTCCCGGGACAGATTAACTATGGCTACACCTTC. Translating gives CATSSDVPGQINYGYTF. The chain carries TRBV15 and TRBJ1-2; 7 nucleotides line up with TRBD1. The ends lost 3 bases at V and 1 base at J; junction bases unmatched: 11. From germline, CDR1 is LNHNV and CDR2 YYDKDF (reference sequence). The CDR3 contains 17 residues.

This clonotype came up a few times. This sequence joins TRBV11-2 and TRBJ2-5; 9 bases fit TRBD2. CDR3 length equals 19 residues. Germline V lookup: CDR1 SGHAT, CDR2 FQNNGV. After removal of 5 bases from V and 7 bases from J, the junction contained 23 bases not matched to a gene. The CDR3 spells CASSRSDLAGGPGIGTQYF. CDR3 sequence (DNA): TGTGCCAGCAGCCGATCCGATCTCGCGGGAGGGCCTGGCATAGGGACCCAGTACTTC.

This clonotype was picked up a small number of times. V is TRBV27 and J is TRBJ2-2; 7 bases are a match to TRBD2. This CDR3 is built from 14 residues. From germline, CDR1 is MNHEY and CDR2 SMNVEV (reference sequence). V dropped 2 bases and J dropped 7; count of bases not matched to a gene: 4. This CDR3 is CASSLAGVIGELFF. In nucleotides, the CDR3 is TGTGCCAGCAGTTTAGCGGGAGTTATCGGGGAGCTGTTTTTT.

This clonotype was detected only a few times. The chain links TRBV6-1 to TRBJ1-5; the D gene is possibly TRBD1 (6 bases). The CDR3 runs to 18 residues. Trimming cost V 5 bases and J 1 base, with 21 bases left between them. The germline CDR1 and CDR2 sequences are MNHNS and SASEGT. DNA for the CDR3: TGTGCCAGCAGTCGACTGATACCGGGACAAGACAGCAATCAGCCCCAGCATTTT. This translates into CASSRLIPGQDSNQPQHF.

This clonotype has just a few counts. CDR3 sequence: CASSLKGVGNSNQPQHF. CDR3 sequence (DNA): TGTGCCAGCAGTTTAAAAGGGGTGGGAAATAGCAATCAGCCCCAGCATTTT. The chain uses TRBV27 and TRBJ1-5; TRBD1 is a possible D gene (5 bases). V was pared by 2 bases and J by 0 bases, with 14 bases between. The CDR3 runs 17 residues. From germline, CDR1 is MNHEY and CDR2 SMNVEV (reference sequence).

This clonotype was counted many times. This chain joins TRBV6-1 and TRBJ1-1; 9 positions match TRBD1. The junction had 3 bases not matched to a gene; V was cut back by 6 bases and J by 1 base. The CDR3 has 14 amino acids. In germline, CDR1 is MNHNS, CDR2 SASEGT. The CDR3 protein is CASRGTGRNTEAFF. The CDR3 coding sequence is TGTGCCAGCAGGGGGACAGGGAGGAACACTGAAGCTTTCTTT.

This clonotype was seen only a few times. The CDR3 region is CASSPNGDRGGGYTF. DNA for the CDR3: TGTGCCAGCAGTCCCAACGGGGACAGGGGTGGTGGCTACACCTTC. The genes are TRBV28 and TRBJ1-2; TRBD1 matches 10 bases. Per germline, CDR1 MDHEN and CDR2 SYDVKM. The CDR3 loop spans 15 amino acids. V gave up 5 bases and J gave up 7 bases; unmatched junction bases: 10.

The chain carries TRBV10-3 and TRBJ1-1; 9 nucleotides align to TRBD1. The germline CDR1 and CDR2 sequences are ENHRY and SYGVKD. Trimming cost V 6 bases and J 1 base; bases outside gene matches: 6. This CDR3 region has 15 residues. In DNA, the CDR3 is TGTGCCATCAGCTCAACAGGGGGCCAGAACACTGAAGCTTTCTTT. It encodes CAISSTGGQNTEAFF.

In its sample, this clonotype was seen a few times. The chain has TRBV19 and TRBJ1-2, with 10 bases that match TRBD1. The V and J ends lost 4 bases and 6 bases, in that order; junction bases with no gene match: 14. This CDR3 is built from 17 residues. Germline loops: CDR1 LNHDA, CDR2 SQIVND (reference sequence). CDR3 DNA: TGTGCCAGTAGTACCCTCCCGGGACAGGGGACGTGGGATGGCTACACCTTC. It encodes CASSTLPGQGTWDGYTF.

This clonotype occurred a few times. The V gene is TRBV6-5, the J gene TRBJ2-7; possibly TRBD1 for D (6 bases). This CDR3 is 14 amino acids long. Germline V lookup: CDR1 MNHEY, CDR2 SVGAGI. V was pared by 0 bases and J by 3 bases, with 9 bases between. The DNA of the CDR3 is TGTGCCAGCAGTTACTCAAACAGGGACTACGAGCAGTACTTC. Protein product: CASSYSNRDYEQYF.

The chain has TRBV18 and TRBJ2-7; D not resolved. V lost 8 bases to trimming and J lost 0 bases, with 14 bases between them. Germline V gene lookup returns CDR1 KGHSH and CDR2 LQKENI. There are 14 residues in the CDR3. CDR3 bases: TGTGCCAGCCGTTCTTCCCCTAGCTCCTACGAGCAGTACTTC. Translating it yields CASRSSPSSYEQYF.

The chain links TRBV6-4 to TRBJ1-1; no reliable D call. From germline, CDR1 is MRHNA and CDR2 SNTAGT. The CDR3 runs to 13 residues. The CDR3 sequence is CVTGRSMNTEAFF. DNA for the CDR3: TGTGTCACTGGGAGGAGCATGAACACTGAAGCTTTCTTT.

The V gene is TRBV12-3 or TRBV12-4, the J gene TRBJ1-6, with unresolved D. The CDR3 has 15 residues. Trimming removed 8 bases at V and 3 bases at J, with 14 bases between. Written as DNA, the CDR3 is TGTGCCAGCTGGCTAGGGCCCCTCTATAATTCACCCCTCCACTTT. Translated, it gives CASWLGPLYNSPLHF.

V gene TRBV30 combines with J gene TRBJ2-5; TRBD1 agrees at 10 bases. V dropped 7 bases and J dropped 5; count of bases not matched to a gene: 1. The CDR3 covers 11 residues. Germline values: CDR1 GTSNPN, CDR2 SVGIG (reference sequence). The CDR3 spells CALDRGETQYF. The DNA of the CDR3 is TGTGCCTTGGACAGGGGGGAGACCCAGTACTTC.

This clonotype was seen many times. V usage is TRBV12-3 or TRBV12-4 and J usage is TRBJ2-7, with TRBD1 as a possible D gene (6 bases). The CDR3 length is 16 residues. Deletions cut 3 bases from V and 0 bases from J, with 15 bases between. The CDR3: CASSLAREGVSYEQYF. The DNA of the CDR3 is TGTGCCAGCAGTTTGGCTCGTGAGGGGGTCTCCTACGAGCAGTACTTC.

Only a few counts were recorded for this clonotype. The chain is built from TRBV6-5 and TRBJ1-1; possible D gene TRBD1, 6 bases. CDR1 MNHEY and CDR2 SVGAGI come from the germline V gene. CDR3 length: 13 amino acids. V was shortened by 1 base and J by 7 bases, with 10 bases between the two germline ends. CDR3 region: CASSYLQGFEAFF. CDR3 nucleotides: TGTGCCAGCAGTTACTTACAGGGATTTGAAGCTTTCTTT.

The chain recombines TRBV7-3 with TRBJ2-5; unclear D gene. CDR1 is SGHTA and CDR2 is FQGTGA in the germline V gene. The CDR3 covers 13 residues. The V and J ends lost 7 bases and 3 bases respectively, with 12 bases between them. This CDR3 reads CASTLGREETQYF. CDR3 DNA: TGTGCCAGCACGCTCGGTCGCGAAGAGACCCAGTACTTC.

This clonotype occurred many times. This chain connects TRBV12-3 or TRBV12-4 to TRBJ1-2; possible D gene TRBD1, 6 bases. The CDR3 is made up of 14 amino acids. Between the trimmed V and J ends, which lost 4 bases and 6 bases, there was a span of 15 bases. CDR3 loop: CASSWARGEDGYTF. The CDR3 nucleotides are TGTGCCAGCAGTTGGGCCAGGGGTGAAGATGGCTACACCTTC.

The chain combines TRBV30 with TRBJ1-1, with D uncertain. There are 11 residues in the CDR3. Germline assignment: CDR1 GTSNPN and CDR2 SVGIG (reference sequence). Trimming cost V 5 bases and J 6 bases, with 10 bases left between them. The CDR3 protein is CAWGIGAEAFF. CDR3 nucleotide sequence: TGTGCCTGGGGAATTGGGGCTGAAGCTTTCTTT.

The V gene is TRBV5-1, the J gene TRBJ1-2, with TRBD1 matching over 7 bases. The CDR3 loop spans 13 amino acids. Losses at the gene ends were 0 bases for V and 6 bases for J; bases not matched to a gene: 2. CDR1 and CDR2 (germline): SGHRS, YFSETQ. CDR3 protein: CASSLDGQDGYTF. The CDR3 DNA is TGCGCCAGCAGCTTGGACGGACAGGATGGCTACACCTTC.

A single count supports this clonotype. The V and J genes are TRBV5-1 and TRBJ2-2; no definite D call. Germline loops: CDR1 SGHRS, CDR2 YFSETQ. V was clipped by 1 base and J by 1 base, with 5 bases between them. This CDR3 contains 14 residues. Here the CDR3 DNA reads TGCGCCAGCAGCTTGACAGTGAACACCGGGGAGCTGTTTTTT. It yields the protein CASSLTVNTGELFF.

This clonotype was counted ten times or more. The chain employs TRBV28 and TRBJ1-2, with TRBD1 as a possible D gene (5 bases). Trimming removed 1 base at V and 4 bases at J, with 7 bases between. Germline values: CDR1 MDHEN, CDR2 SYDVKM. The CDR3 sequence is 13 residues long. In nucleotides, the CDR3 is TGTGCCAGCAGTTTATCAGGGATCTATGGCTACACCTTC. This gives the protein CASSLSGIYGYTF.

This clonotype was found many times. The genes are TRBV28 and TRBJ1-4; possibly TRBD1 for D (5 bases). The CDR3 consists of 14 residues. Trimming took 6 bases from V and 6 from J, leaving 14 bases between them. Germline V gene data show CDR1 as MDHEN and CDR2 as SYDVKM. The CDR3 is CASSPGTQDEKLFF. The DNA for the CDR3 is TGTGCCAGCAGCCCCGGGACCCAAGATGAAAAACTGTTTTTT.

The J gene is TRBJ1-5, the V gene TRBV2; a weak D match, TRBD1 (6 bases). This CDR3 has 17 residues. Trimming pared 7 bases from V and 2 bases from J, leaving 21 bases between. Germline V gene lookup returns CDR1 SNHLY and CDR2 FYNNEI. The CDR3 sequence is CASKSSFTGARNQPQHF. In DNA form, the CDR3 reads TGTGCCAGCAAAAGCTCCTTCACGGGGGCCCGCAATCAGCCCCAGCATTTT.

This clonotype was seen more than once but under ten times. The rearrangement joins TRBV20-1 to TRBJ2-5; D is undetermined. The germline V gene has CDR1 DFQATT and CDR2 SNEGSKA (reference sequence). The V end was cut by 5 bases, the J end by 5 bases, with 15 bases between. The CDR3 has 13 amino acids. The CDR3 here is CSASRGRRETQYF. The CDR3 nucleotides read TGCAGTGCTTCCCGAGGTAGAAGGGAGACCCAGTACTTC.

The chain links TRBV5-1 to TRBJ2-6; D possibly corresponds to TRBD2 (6 bases). CDR1 SGHRS and CDR2 YFSETQ come from the germline V gene. CDR3 length: 16 amino acids. V was trimmed by 4 bases and J by 3 bases, leaving 14 bases between them. In DNA, the CDR3 is TGCGCCAGCAGCCCCCGGGGAGGCCGTGGGGCCAACGTCCTGACTTTC. It translates to CASSPRGGRGANVLTF. Using reference TRBV5-1 and TRBJ2-6 for the parts outside the CDR3, the full variable domain is KAGVTQTPRYLIKTRGQQVTLSCSPISGHRSVSWYQQTPGQGLQFLFEYFSETQRNKGNFPGRFSGRQFSNSRSEMNVSTLELGDSALYLCASSPRGGRGANVLTFGAGSRLTVL.

The chain is built from TRBV7-9 and TRBJ1-2, with D perhaps TRBD1 (5 bases). This CDR3 spans 15 amino acids. Trimming removed 7 bases from V and 3 bases from J, with 18 bases in between. Germline assignment: CDR1 SEHNR and CDR2 FQNEAQ (reference sequence). The CDR3 loop reads CASTLVGRVDYGYTF. CDR3 sequence (DNA): TGTGCCAGCACCCTCGTCGGCAGGGTGGACTATGGCTACACCTTC.